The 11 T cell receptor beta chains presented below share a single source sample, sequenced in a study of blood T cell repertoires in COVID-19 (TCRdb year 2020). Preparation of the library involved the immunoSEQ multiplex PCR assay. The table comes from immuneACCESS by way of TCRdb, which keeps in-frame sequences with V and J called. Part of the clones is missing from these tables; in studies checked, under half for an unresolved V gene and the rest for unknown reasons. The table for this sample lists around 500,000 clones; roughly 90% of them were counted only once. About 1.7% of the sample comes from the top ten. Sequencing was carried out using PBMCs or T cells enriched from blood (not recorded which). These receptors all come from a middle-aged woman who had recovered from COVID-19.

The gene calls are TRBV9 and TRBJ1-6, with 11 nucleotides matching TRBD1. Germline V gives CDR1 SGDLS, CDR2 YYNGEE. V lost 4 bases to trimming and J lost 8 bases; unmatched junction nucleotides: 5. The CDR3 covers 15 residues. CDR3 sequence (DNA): TGTGCCAGCAGCACCCGGACAGGGGGCTATTCACCCCTCCACTTT. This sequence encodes CASSTRTGGYSPLHF.

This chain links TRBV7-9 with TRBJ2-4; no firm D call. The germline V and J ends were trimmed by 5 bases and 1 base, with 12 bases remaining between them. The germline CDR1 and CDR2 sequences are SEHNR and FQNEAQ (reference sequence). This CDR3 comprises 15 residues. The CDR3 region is CASSLHALAKNIQYF. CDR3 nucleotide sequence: TGTGCCAGCAGCCTCCACGCACTGGCCAAAAACATTCAGTACTTC.

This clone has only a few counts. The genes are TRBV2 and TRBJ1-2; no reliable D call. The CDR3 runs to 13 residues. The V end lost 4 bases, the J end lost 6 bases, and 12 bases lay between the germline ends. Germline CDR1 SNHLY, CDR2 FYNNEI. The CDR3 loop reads CASSGSAVDGYTF. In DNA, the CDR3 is TGTGCCAGCAGTGGGTCTGCAGTCGATGGCTACACCTTC.

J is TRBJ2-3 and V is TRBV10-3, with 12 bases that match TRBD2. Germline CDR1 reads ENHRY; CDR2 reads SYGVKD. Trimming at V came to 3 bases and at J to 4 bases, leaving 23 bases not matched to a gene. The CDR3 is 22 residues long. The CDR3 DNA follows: TGTGCCATCAGTGAATTTTTTGGGACACCTAAAGGACTAGCGGGACTACCAGATACGCAGTATTTT. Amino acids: CAISEFFGTPKGLAGLPDTQYF.

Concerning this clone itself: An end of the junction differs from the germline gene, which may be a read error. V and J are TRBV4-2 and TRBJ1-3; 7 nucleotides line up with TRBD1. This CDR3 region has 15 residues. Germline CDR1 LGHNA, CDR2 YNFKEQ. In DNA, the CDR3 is TGTGCCAGCAGCAAAGACAGGGCAGGAGGAAACACCATATATTTT. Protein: CASSKDRAGGNTIYF.

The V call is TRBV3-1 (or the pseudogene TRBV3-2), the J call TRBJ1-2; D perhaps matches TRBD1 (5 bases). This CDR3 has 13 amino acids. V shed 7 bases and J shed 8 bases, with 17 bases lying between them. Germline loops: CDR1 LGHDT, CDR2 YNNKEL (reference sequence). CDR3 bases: TGTGCCAGCACCCTACAGGACGCCGGGGGCTACACCTTC. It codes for CASTLQDAGGYTF.

DNA for the CDR3: TGCGCCAGCAGCTTAAATCAGGGAAACACTGAAGCTTTCTTT. Translating it yields CASSLNQGNTEAFF. The genes are TRBV5-1 and TRBJ1-1; the D gene is possibly TRBD1 (5 bases). Trimming took off 2 bases at V and 2 bases at J, with 10 bases between the two ends. This CDR3 spans 14 amino acids. Germline V gives CDR1 SGHRS, CDR2 YFSETQ.

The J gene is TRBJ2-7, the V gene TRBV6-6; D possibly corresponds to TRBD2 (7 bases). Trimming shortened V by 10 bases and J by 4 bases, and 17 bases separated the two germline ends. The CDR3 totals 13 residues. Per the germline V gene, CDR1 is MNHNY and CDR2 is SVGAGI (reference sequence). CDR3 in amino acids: CATWGGANYEQYF. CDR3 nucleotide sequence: TGTGCCACCTGGGGGGGCGCCAATTACGAGCAGTACTTC.

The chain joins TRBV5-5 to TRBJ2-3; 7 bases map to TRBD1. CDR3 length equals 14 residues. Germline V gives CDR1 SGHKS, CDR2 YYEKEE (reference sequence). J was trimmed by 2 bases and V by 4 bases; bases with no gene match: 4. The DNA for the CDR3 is TGTGCCAGCAGCCCGGGACAGTACACAGATACGCAGTATTTT. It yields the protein CASSPGQYTDTQYF.

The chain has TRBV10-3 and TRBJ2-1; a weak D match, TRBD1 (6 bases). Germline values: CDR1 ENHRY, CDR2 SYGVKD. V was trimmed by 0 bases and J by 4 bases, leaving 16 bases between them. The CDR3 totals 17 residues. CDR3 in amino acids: CAISESSPDSVYNEQFF. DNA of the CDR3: TGTGCCATCAGTGAGTCCTCACCGGACAGTGTATACAATGAGCAGTTCTTC.

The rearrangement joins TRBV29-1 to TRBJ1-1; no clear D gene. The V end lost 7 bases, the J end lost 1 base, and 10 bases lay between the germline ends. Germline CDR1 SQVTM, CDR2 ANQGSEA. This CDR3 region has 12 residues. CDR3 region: CSGARGNTEAFF. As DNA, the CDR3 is TGCAGCGGCGCAAGAGGGAACACTGAAGCTTTCTTT.